The table lists the clone carrying this TCR beta chain with a few counts. The antigen is undetermined. The assay was immunoSEQ multiplex PCR, and TCRdb's table has in-frame clones only and misses some. The table has fewer than 120,000 clones, about 92% seen once. Per germline, CDR1 MRHNA and CDR2 SNTAGT. Trimming took 3 bases from V and 0 from J, leaving 8 bases between them. The CDR3 has 15 residues. Separate from the 666-subject first cohort, the roughly 120-subject validation cohort was the one that the donors belonged to. This specimen belongs to a study of cytomegalovirus exposure and HLA in healthy donors. Study-wide findings and caveats: For cytomegalovirus status, the classifier reportedly gave diagnoses with high specificity and sensitivity. A list of 150 or so TCR beta chains associated with cytomegalovirus was given.

The sample was PBMCs. The chain is built from TRBV6-4 and TRBJ2-2; maybe TRBD1 (6 bases). This receptor was identified in a woman between 18 and 29 years old in good health and CMV-seronegative. The CDR3 spells CASSEGDTNTGELFF. The CDR3 DNA reads as TGTGCCAGCAGTGAGGGGGACACGAACACCGGGGAGCTGTTTTTT.